The next 27 T cell receptor beta chains were all read from a single sample in a study of T cells in Graves' hyperthyroidism and ophthalmopathy. TCR beta CDR3 regions were amplified from RNA transcripts. The TCR CDR3 was amplified in a first-round RT-PCR using the HTBI primer set. TCRdb independently ran MiXCR on the multiplex PCR reads; one entry per CDR3 protein. The table lists 550,000 to 700,000 distinct CDR3 sequences, around 42% of them singletons, with around a fifth in the top ten. The sample comprised peripheral blood or thyroid tissue (not recorded which). All receptors derive from an adult woman with Graves' disease, either hyperthyroidism or ophthalmopathy (not recorded which).

The V call is TRBV7-3, the J call TRBJ2-1; no clear D. The CDR3 covers 12 residues. V lost 5 bases and J 10 bases, leaving 12 bases between the germline ends. Per the germline V gene, CDR1 is SGHTA and CDR2 is FQGTGA. The DNA of the CDR3 is TGTGCCAGCAGCCCCTCGGGTGTGGAGCAGTTCTTC. It translates to CASSPSGVEQFF.

This clonotype came up many times. The chain carries TRBV5-1 and TRBJ1-5, with 9 bases aligning to TRBD1. Germline CDR1 is SGHRS and CDR2 is YFSETQ. The CDR3 has 15 residues. The J segment lost 6 bases and the V segment lost 3 bases, leaving 7 bases of the junction unmatched. The CDR3 loop is CASSSQGARGQPQHF. CDR3 DNA: TGCGCCAGCAGCTCACAGGGGGCGCGTGGTCAGCCCCAGCATTTT.

The chain joins TRBV25-1 to TRBJ2-5, with TRBD1 matching over 10 bases. Germline V CDR1 and CDR2: MGHDK, SYGVNS. The V and J ends lost 3 bases and 5 bases, in that order; junction bases with no gene match: 6. The CDR3 is 15 residues long. The CDR3 is CASSDQGQGSETQYF. The DNA for the CDR3 is TGTGCCAGCAGTGATCAGGGACAGGGGAGCGAGACCCAGTACTTC.

This clonotype was counted a few times. Its ends do not fully match the called genes, so a read error is possible. This chain connects TRBV25-1 to TRBJ1-6; D may be TRBD1 (5 bases). The germline V gene encodes CDR1 MGHDK and CDR2 SYGVNS. The CDR3 is made up of 10 amino acids. The CDR3 DNA follows: TGTGCCAGCATGTATGACAGCTGTCCCTTT. Its protein is CASMYDSCPF.

This clonotype was counted between two and nine times. The V and J genes are TRBV28 and TRBJ2-7; TRBD1 agrees at 8 bases. The germline gives CDR1 MDHEN, CDR2 SYDVKM. There are 14 residues in the CDR3. V trimming: 8 bases; J trimming: 4 bases; junction bases outside the gene matches: 10. CDR3: CASGRQGYGYEQYF. The CDR3 DNA is TGTGCCAGCGGCAGACAGGGGTACGGTTACGAGCAGTACTTC.

This clonotype has a count of ten or more. V is TRBV19 and J is TRBJ2-7; the D call may be TRBD1 or TRBD2 (5 bases each). Germline CDR1 reads LNHDA; CDR2 reads SQIVND (reference sequence). The CDR3 has 13 residues. V was pared by 5 bases and J by 4 bases, with 12 bases between. The CDR3 region is CASSAGTHYEQYF. CDR3 coding DNA: TGTGCCAGTAGTGCCGGGACCCATTACGAGCAGTACTTC.

The J gene is TRBJ2-5, the V gene TRBV29-1; D gene unclear. Looked up from germline, CDR1 is SQVTM and CDR2 is ANQGSEA. The CDR3 has 12 residues. V dropped 4 bases and J dropped 3 bases, with 9 bases sitting between them. CDR3 nucleotides: TGCAGCGTTGGCGCAGTGGAAGAGACCCAGTACTTC. The encoded protein is CSVGAVEETQYF.

This clonotype appeared a single time. The chain employs TRBV20-1 and TRBJ2-6; D is possibly TRBD2 (6 bases). The CDR3 runs to 15 residues. Germline lookup yields CDR1 DFQATT and CDR2 SNEGSKA (reference sequence). The germline V and J ends were trimmed by 2 bases and 5 bases, with 13 bases remaining between them. CDR3 residues: CSARLRGGRANVLTF. CDR3 sequence (DNA): TGCAGTGCTAGATTACGTGGCGGGAGGGCCAACGTCCTGACTTTC.

The sample holds many counts of this clonotype. The rearrangement links TRBV7-9 to TRBJ2-5, with D maybe TRBD2 (6 bases). Germline lookup yields CDR1 SEHNR and CDR2 FQNEAQ (reference sequence). Deletions cut 3 bases from V and 0 bases from J, with 8 bases between. CDR3 length equals 14 residues. The CDR3, as DNA: TGTGCCAGCAGCTTGTGGAGGGACCAAGAGACCCAGTACTTC. This sequence encodes CASSLWRDQETQYF.

Comments on this clonotype: The CDR3 does not end in the conserved phenylalanine or tryptophan, so this is likely a read error. Because the CDR3's place on the DNA is in doubt, the DNA is left out and the CDR3 is given as listed by TCRdb. V usage is TRBV20-1 and J usage is TRBJ2-7. A total of 10 residues make up the CDR3, ends included. Germline V gene sequence: CDR1 DFQATT, CDR2 SNEGSKA (reference sequence). The chain's CDR3 is CSARGRRVVN.

The J gene is TRBJ1-2, the V gene TRBV5-1, with D perhaps matching TRBD1 (6 bases). In germline, CDR1 is SGHRS, CDR2 YFSETQ. The CDR3 runs to 13 residues. V was shortened by 0 bases and J by 10 bases, with 13 bases between the two germline ends. CDR3 coding DNA: TGCGCCAGCAGCTTGGTTGGGGGCTACGACTACACCTTC. This encodes CASSLVGGYDYTF.

In this sample, this clonotype turned up many times. V usage is TRBV2 and J usage is TRBJ1-2; no reliable D call. V lost 5 bases to trimming and J lost 1 base, with 11 bases between them. Germline CDR1 and CDR2: SNHLY and FYNNEI. The length of the CDR3 is 14 residues. CDR3 sequence (DNA): TGTGCCAGCAGTACCGTGGAGCGTAACTATGGCTACACCTTC. It translates to CASSTVERNYGYTF.

This chain connects TRBV7-9 to TRBJ1-4; 8 nucleotides line up with TRBD1. Per germline, CDR1 SEHNR and CDR2 FQNEAQ (reference sequence). CDR3 size: 15 residues. V lost 4 bases and J lost 8; bases outside the gene matches: 9. For the CDR3, the DNA is TGTGCCAGCAGCTCAAGCGGACAGGGTAACGAAAAACTGTTTTTT. It is translated as CASSSSGQGNEKLFF. Looking up the rest from reference TRBV7-9 and TRBJ1-4 gives the full variable domain: DTGVSQNPRHKITKRGQNVTFRCDPISEHNRLYWYRQTLGQGPEFLTYFQNEAQLEKSRLLSDRFSAERPKGSFSTLEIQRTEQGDSAMYLCASSSSGQGNEKLFFGSGTQLSVL.

The rearrangement uses TRBV7-3 and TRBJ1-5, with a possible D match to TRBD1 (5 bases). V was clipped by 5 bases and J by 2 bases, with 13 bases between them. This CDR3 is 15 amino acids long. Germline assignment: CDR1 SGHTA and CDR2 FQGTGA. CDR3 sequence (DNA): TGTGCCAGCAGCCCCTCAGGGTCGGGCAATCAGCCCCAGCATTTT. It encodes CASSPSGSGNQPQHF.

The J gene is TRBJ2-6, the V gene TRBV6-6; D is undetermined. CDR3 size: 14 residues. V gave up 2 bases and J gave up 11 bases, with 13 bases separating them. CDR1 MNHNY and CDR2 SVGAGI come from the germline V gene (reference sequence). DNA of the CDR3: TGTGCCAGCAGTTACGGGGTAGGGTACTACGTCCTGACTTTC. Its translation: CASSYGVGYYVLTF.

This clonotype was detected only once. The chain uses TRBV2 and TRBJ1-1; D is ambiguous. CDR3 length: 11 amino acids. The germline gives CDR1 SNHLY, CDR2 FYNNEI. V was shortened by 6 bases and J by 8 bases, with 10 bases between the two germline ends. Here the CDR3 DNA reads TGTGCCAGCAGCGACGGCGCCGAAGCTTTCTTT. Translation: CASSDGAEAFF. The full variable domain, rest sourced from reference TRBV2 and TRBJ1-1, is EPEVTQTPSHQVTQMGQEVILRCVPISNHLYFYWYRQILGQKVEFLVSFYNNEISEKSEIFDDQFSVERPDGSNFTLKIRSTKLEDSAMYFCASSDGAEAFFGQGTRLTVV.

Here the CDR3 reads CASSTRMDGYEQYF. CDR3 nucleotides: TGTGCCAGCAGCACCAGGATGGATGGGTACGAGCAGTACTTC. This chain links TRBV7-2 with TRBJ2-7; D call uncertain. The CDR3 consists of 14 residues. Germline assignment: CDR1 SGHTA and CDR2 FQGNSA. V was trimmed by 5 bases and J by 4 bases, leaving 15 bases between them.

This clonotype has at least ten counts. CDR3 amino acids: CASSLQGSNGYTF. As DNA, the CDR3 is TGCGCCAGCAGCTTGCAGGGATCAAATGGCTACACCTTC. V gene TRBV5-1 combines with J gene TRBJ1-2, with D perhaps matching TRBD1 (5 bases). In germline, CDR1 is SGHRS, CDR2 YFSETQ. CDR3 length: 13 residues. Trimming took 1 base from V and 6 from J, leaving 10 bases between them.

Comments on this clonotype: An end of the junction does not agree with germline; a read error may underlie this. This rearrangement joins TRBV7-6 to TRBJ2-6; D might be TRBD1 (6 bases). The germline CDR1 and CDR2 sequences are SGHVS and FNYEAQ. The CDR3 has 12 residues. Written as DNA, the CDR3 is TGTGCCAGCAGCTCAGGGGACAACGTCCTGACTTTC. This translates into CASSSGDNVLTF.

This clonotype was counted ten times or more. The rearrangement uses TRBV19 and TRBJ1-5; no firm D call. CDR1 is LNHDA and CDR2 is SQIVND in the germline V gene (reference sequence). Deletions cut 3 bases from V and 0 bases from J, with 12 bases between. This CDR3 is built from 16 residues. The CDR3: CASSIGDSSSNQPQHF. CDR3 bases: TGTGCCAGTAGTATCGGAGATTCCTCTAGCAATCAGCCCCAGCATTTT.

This clonotype has a count of ten or more. This chain joins TRBV9 and TRBJ1-6; 7 nucleotides line up with TRBD1. Germline V gives CDR1 SGDLS, CDR2 YYNGEE. The CDR3 sequence is 17 residues long. V trimming: 3 bases; J trimming: 2 bases; junction bases outside the gene matches: 8. Here the CDR3 reads CASSAGAGTAYNSPLHF. The CDR3 DNA follows: TGTGCCAGCAGCGCTGGCGCCGGGACAGCCTATAATTCACCCCTCCACTTT. The variable domain in full, completed from reference TRBV9 and TRBJ1-6, reads DSGVTQTPKHLITATGQRVTLRCSPRSGDLSVYWYQQSLDQGLQFLIQYYNGEERAKGNILERFSAQQFPDLHSELNLSSLELGDSALYFCASSAGAGTAYNSPLHFGNGTRLTVT.

To note about this clonotype: The conserved phenylalanine or tryptophan normally closing the CDR3 is absent here, so this likely arose from a read error. The DNA is left out, because the CDR3 cannot be placed on it with certainty; the CDR3 is given as TCRdb lists it. The gene calls are TRBV7-2 and TRBJ1-4; the table assigns TRBD1, which was not confirmed against the DNA. Germline CDR1 and CDR2: SGHTA and FQGNSA. The CDR3 length is 13 residues, termini included. CDR3: CASRSGRGDREDY.

This clonotype was seen ten or more times. This chain uses TRBV5-1 with TRBJ2-7, with TRBD2 identical over 13 bases. V gave up 2 bases and J gave up 2 bases; unmatched junction bases: 4. CDR1 is SGHRS, CDR2 YFSETQ, per germline. The CDR3 is made up of 16 amino acids. CDR3 nucleotides: TGCGCCAGCAGCTTCTGGACTAGCGGGAGCCCCTACGAGCAGTACTTC. Translating gives CASSFWTSGSPYEQYF. Full variable domain (outside the CDR3, taken from reference TRBV5-1 and TRBJ2-7): KAGVTQTPRYLIKTRGQQVTLSCSPISGHRSVSWYQQTPGQGLQFLFEYFSETQRNKGNFPGRFSGRQFSNSRSEMNVSTLELGDSALYLCASSFWTSGSPYEQYFGPGTRLTVT.

This clonotype was picked up one time. The V and J genes are TRBV7-9 and TRBJ1-2, with D possibly matching TRBD1 (5 bases). The CDR3 sequence is 15 residues long. Germline V gene data show CDR1 as SEHNR and CDR2 as FQNEAQ (reference sequence). V shed 6 bases and J shed 4 bases, with 18 bases lying between them. Written as DNA, the CDR3 is TGTGCCAGCAGTCCTGACAGTCGGGGTGGCTATGGCTACACCTTC. It specifies CASSPDSRGGYGYTF.

With respect to this clonotype: One junction end disagrees with the germline gene, perhaps due to a read error. The chain recombines TRBV9 with TRBJ2-2; no clear D gene. The length of the CDR3 is 15 residues. Germline V gene data show CDR1 as SGDLS and CDR2 as YYNGEE. The CDR3 reads CASKSPADPTRELFF. DNA for the CDR3: TGTGCCAGCAAGTCTCCGGCGGATCCCACCAGGGAGCTGTTTTTT. The whole variable domain, remainder taken from reference TRBV9 and TRBJ2-2, is DSGVTQTPKHLITATGQRVTLRCSPRSGDLSVYWYQQSLDQGLQFLIQYYNGEERAKGNILERFSAQQFPDLHSELNLSSLELGDSALYFCASKSPADPTRELFFGEGSRLTVL.

The gene calls are TRBV15 and TRBJ2-7; 9 bases line up with TRBD1. Germline CDR1 LNHNV, CDR2 YYDKDF (reference sequence). V shed 3 bases, J shed 6 bases, and the junction held 15 bases outside the gene matches. The CDR3 runs 17 residues. CDR3 DNA sequence: TGTGCCACCAGCAGTACCTACCAGGACAGGGGTCGCCGCGAGCAGTACTTC. It is translated as CATSSTYQDRGRREQYF.

This clonotype was seen many times. The rearrangement uses TRBV6-1 and TRBJ1-1; no clear D gene. Trimming left V 3 bases short and J 0 bases short, with 11 bases between. The CDR3 covers 15 residues. The germline V gene encodes CDR1 MNHNS and CDR2 SASEGT. CDR3 protein: CASSERSFMNTEAFF. Written as DNA, the CDR3 is TGTGCCAGCAGTGAGCGGAGCTTCATGAACACTGAAGCTTTCTTT.